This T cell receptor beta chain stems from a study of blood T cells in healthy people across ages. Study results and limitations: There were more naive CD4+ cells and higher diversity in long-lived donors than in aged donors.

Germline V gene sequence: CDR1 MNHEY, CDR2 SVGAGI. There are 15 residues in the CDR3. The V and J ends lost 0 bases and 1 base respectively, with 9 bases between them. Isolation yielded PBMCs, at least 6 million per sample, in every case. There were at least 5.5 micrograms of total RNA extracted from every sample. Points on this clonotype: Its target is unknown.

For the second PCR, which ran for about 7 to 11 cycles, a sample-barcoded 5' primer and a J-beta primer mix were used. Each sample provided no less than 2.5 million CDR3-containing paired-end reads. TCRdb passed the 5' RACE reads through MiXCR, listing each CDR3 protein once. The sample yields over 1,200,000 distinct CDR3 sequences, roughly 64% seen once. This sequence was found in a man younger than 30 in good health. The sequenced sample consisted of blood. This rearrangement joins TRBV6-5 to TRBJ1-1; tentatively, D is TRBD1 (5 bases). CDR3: CASSYSGGKNTEAFF. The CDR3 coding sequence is TGTGCCAGCAGTTACTCGGGGGGGAAGAACACTGAAGCTTTCTTT.